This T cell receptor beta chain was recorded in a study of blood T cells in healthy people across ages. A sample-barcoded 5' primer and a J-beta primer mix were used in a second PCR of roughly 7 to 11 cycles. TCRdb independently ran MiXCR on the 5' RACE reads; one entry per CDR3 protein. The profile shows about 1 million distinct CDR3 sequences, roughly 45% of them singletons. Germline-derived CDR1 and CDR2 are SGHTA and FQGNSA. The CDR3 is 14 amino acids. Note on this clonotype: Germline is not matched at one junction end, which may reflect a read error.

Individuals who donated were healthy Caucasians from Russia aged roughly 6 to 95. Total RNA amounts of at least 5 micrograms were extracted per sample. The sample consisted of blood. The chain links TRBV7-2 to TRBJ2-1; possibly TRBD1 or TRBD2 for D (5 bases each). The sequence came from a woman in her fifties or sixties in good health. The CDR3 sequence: CTGSLAGTTNEQFF. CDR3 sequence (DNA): TGTACCGGCAGCTTAGCTGGGACCACCAATGAGCAGTTCTTC. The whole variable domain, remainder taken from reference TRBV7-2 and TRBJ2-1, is GAGVSQSPSNKVTEKGKDVELRCDPISGHTALYWYRQSLGQGLEFLIYFQGNSAPDKSGLPSDRFSAERTGGSVSTLTIQRTQQEDSAVYLCTGSLAGTTNEQFFGPGTRLTVL.